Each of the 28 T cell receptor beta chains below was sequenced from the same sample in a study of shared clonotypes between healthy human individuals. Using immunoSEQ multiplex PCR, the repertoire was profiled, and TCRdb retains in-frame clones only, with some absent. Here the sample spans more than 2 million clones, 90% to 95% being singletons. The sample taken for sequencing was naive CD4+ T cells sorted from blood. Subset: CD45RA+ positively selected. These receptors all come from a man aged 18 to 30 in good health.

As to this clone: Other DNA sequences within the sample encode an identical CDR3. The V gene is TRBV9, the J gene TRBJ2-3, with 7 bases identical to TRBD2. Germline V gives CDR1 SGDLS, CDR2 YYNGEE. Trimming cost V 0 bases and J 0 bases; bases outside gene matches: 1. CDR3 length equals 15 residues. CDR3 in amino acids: CASSVVAGSTDTQYF. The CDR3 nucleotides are TGTGCCAGCAGCGTAGTAGCGGGCAGCACAGATACGCAGTATTTT.

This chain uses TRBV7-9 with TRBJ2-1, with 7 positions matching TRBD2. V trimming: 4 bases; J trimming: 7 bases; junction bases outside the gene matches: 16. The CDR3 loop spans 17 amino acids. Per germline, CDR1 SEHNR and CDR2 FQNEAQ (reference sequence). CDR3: CASSSPTVWRGKNEQFF. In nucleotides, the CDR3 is TGTGCCAGCAGCTCCCCCACAGTCTGGCGGGGGAAAAATGAGCAGTTCTTC.

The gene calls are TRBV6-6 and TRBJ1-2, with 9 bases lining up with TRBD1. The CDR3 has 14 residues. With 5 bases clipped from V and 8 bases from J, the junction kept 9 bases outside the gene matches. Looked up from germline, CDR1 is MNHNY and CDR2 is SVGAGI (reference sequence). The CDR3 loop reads CASSRTGARPGYTF. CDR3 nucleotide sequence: TGTGCCAGCAGTCGGACAGGGGCCCGACCGGGCTACACCTTC.

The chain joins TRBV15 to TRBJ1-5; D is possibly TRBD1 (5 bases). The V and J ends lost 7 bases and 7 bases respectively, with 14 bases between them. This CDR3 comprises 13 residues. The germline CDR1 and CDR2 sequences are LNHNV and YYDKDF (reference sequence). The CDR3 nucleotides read TGTGCCACCACCCAAGGGGAAGGGCAGCCCCAGCATTTT. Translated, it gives CATTQGEGQPQHF.

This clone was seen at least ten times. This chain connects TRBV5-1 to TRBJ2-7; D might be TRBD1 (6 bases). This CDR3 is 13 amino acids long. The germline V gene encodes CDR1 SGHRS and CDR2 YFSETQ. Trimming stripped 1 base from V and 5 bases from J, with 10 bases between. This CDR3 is CASSLTGFDEQYF. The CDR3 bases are TGCGCCAGCAGCTTGACAGGGTTCGACGAGCAGTACTTC.

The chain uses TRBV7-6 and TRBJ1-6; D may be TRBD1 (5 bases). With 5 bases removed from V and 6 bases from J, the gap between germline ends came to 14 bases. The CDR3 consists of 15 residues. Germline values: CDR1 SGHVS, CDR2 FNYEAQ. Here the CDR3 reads CASSRGEKGNSPLHF. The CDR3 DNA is TGTGCCAGCAGCCGAGGGGAAAAGGGTAATTCACCCCTCCACTTT.

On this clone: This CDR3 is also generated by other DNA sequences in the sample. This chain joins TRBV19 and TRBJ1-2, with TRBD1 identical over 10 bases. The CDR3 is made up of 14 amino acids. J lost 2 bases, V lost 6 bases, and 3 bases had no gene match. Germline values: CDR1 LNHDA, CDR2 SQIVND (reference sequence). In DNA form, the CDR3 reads TGTGCCAGTAGAAGACAGGGGGCGAACTATGGCTACACCTTC. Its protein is CASRRQGANYGYTF.

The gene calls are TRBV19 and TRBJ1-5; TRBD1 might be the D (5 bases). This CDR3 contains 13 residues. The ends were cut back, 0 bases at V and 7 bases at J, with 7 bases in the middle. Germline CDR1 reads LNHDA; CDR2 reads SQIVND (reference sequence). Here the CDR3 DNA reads TGTGCCAGTAGTATAGAGAGGGACCAGCCCCAGCATTTT. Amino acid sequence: CASSIERDQPQHF.

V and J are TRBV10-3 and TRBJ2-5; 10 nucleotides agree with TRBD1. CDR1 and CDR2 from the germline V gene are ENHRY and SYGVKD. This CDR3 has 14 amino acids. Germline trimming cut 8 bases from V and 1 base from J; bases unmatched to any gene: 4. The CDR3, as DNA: TGTGCCATCGGGGGACAGGGGATCCAAGAGACCCAGTACTTC. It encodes CAIGGQGIQETQYF.

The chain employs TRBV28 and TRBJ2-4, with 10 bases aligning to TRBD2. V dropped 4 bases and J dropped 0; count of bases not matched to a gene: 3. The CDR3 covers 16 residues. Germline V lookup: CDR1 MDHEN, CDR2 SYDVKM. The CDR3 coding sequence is TGTGCCAGCAGTTCAATAGCGGGAGGAGCCAAAAACATTCAGTACTTC. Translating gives CASSSIAGGAKNIQYF.

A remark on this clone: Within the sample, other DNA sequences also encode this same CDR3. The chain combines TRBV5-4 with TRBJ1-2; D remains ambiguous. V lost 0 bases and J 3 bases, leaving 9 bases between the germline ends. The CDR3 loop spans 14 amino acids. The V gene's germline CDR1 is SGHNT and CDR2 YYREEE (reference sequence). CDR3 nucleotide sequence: TGTGCCAGCAGCTTGGCCCGGGCGGACTATGGCTACACCTTC. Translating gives CASSLARADYGYTF.

DNA of the CDR3: TGTGCCAGCACAGCAATGGGGGGGCGGGATACGCAGTATTTT. Its translation is CASTAMGGRDTQYF. The chain has TRBV28 and TRBJ2-3; maybe TRBD2 (7 bases). The CDR3 loop spans 14 amino acids. Germline CDR1 and CDR2: MDHEN and SYDVKM. The V and J ends lost 7 bases and 6 bases respectively, with 17 bases between them. Based on the CDR3 plus reference TRBV28 and TRBJ2-3, the full variable domain is DVKVTQSSRYLVKRTGEKVFLECVQDMDHENMFWYRQDPGLGLRLIYFSYDVKMKEKGDIPEGYSVSREKKERFSLILESASTNQTSMYLCASTAMGGRDTQYFGPGTRLTVL.

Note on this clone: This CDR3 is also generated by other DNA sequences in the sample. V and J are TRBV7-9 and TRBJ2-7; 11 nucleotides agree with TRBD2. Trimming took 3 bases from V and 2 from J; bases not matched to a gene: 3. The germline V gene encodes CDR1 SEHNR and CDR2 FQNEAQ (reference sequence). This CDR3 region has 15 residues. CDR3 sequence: CASSFLAGGTYEQYF. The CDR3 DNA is TGTGCCAGCAGCTTTTTAGCGGGAGGGACCTACGAGCAGTACTTC.

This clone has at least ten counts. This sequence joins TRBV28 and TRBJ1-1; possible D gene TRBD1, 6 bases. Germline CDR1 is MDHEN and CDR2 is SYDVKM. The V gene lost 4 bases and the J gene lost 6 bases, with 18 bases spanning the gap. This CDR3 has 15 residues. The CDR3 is CASSSPEGGKPEAFF. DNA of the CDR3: TGTGCCAGCAGTTCCCCGGAAGGGGGGAAGCCTGAAGCTTTCTTT.

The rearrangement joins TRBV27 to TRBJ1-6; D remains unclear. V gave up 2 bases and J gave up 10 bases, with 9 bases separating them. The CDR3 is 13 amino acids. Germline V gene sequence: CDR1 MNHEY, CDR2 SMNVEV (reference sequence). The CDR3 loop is CASSLGRISPLHF. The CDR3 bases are TGTGCCAGCAGTTTAGGCAGAATCTCACCCCTCCACTTT.

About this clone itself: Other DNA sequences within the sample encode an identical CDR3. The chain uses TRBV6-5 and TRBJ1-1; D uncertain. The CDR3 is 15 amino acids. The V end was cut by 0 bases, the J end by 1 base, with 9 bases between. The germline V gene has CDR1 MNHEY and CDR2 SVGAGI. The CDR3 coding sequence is TGTGCCAGCAGTTACTCGCGTTGGGGGAACACTGAAGCTTTCTTT. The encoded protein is CASSYSRWGNTEAFF.

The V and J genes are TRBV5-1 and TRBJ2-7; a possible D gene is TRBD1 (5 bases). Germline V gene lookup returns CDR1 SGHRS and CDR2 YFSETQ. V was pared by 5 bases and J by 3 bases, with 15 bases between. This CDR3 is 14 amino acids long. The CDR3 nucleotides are TGCGCCAGCAGGGCCGGTGACAGAGGCTACGAGCAGTACTTC. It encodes CASRAGDRGYEQYF. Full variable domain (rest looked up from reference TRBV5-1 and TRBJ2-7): KAGVTQTPRYLIKTRGQQVTLSCSPISGHRSVSWYQQTPGQGLQFLFEYFSETQRNKGNFPGRFSGRQFSNSRSEMNVSTLELGDSALYLCASRAGDRGYEQYFGPGTRLTVT.

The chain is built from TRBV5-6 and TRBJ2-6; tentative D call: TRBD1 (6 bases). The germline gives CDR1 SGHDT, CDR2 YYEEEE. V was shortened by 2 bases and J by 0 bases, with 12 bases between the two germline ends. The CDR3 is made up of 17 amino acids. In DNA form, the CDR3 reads TGTGCCAGCAGCTTCATTGGGACAAACTCTGGGGCCAACGTCCTGACTTTC. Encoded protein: CASSFIGTNSGANVLTF.

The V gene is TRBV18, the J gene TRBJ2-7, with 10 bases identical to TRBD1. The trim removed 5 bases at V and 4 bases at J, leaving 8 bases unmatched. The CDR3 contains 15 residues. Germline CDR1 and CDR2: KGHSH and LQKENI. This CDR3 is CASSSATGGYYEQYF. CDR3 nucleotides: TGTGCCAGCTCATCCGCGACAGGGGGCTATTACGAGCAGTACTTC.

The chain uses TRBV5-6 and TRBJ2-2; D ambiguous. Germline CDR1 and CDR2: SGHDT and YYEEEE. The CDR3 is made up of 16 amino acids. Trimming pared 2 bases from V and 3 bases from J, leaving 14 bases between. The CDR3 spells CASSLGSYGYTGELFF. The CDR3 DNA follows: TGTGCCAGCAGCTTAGGGTCTTATGGGTACACCGGGGAGCTGTTTTTT. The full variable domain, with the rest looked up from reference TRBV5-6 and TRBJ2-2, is DAGVTQSPTHLIKTRGQQVTLRCSPKSGHDTVSWYQQALGQGPQFIFQYYEEEERQRGNFPDRFSGHQFPNYSSELNVNALLLGDSALYLCASSLGSYGYTGELFFGEGSRLTVL.

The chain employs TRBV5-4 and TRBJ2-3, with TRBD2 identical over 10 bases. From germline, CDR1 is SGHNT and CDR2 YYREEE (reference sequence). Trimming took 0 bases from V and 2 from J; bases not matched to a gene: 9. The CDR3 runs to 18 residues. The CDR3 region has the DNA TGTGCCAGCAGCTTGGGGACTAGCGGAAGTAAGGCCACAGATACGCAGTATTTT. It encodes CASSLGTSGSKATDTQYF.

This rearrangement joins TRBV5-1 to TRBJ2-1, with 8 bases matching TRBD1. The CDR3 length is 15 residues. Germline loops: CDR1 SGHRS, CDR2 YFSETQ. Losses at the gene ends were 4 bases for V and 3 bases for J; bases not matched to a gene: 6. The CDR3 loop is CASSETGDFYNEQFF. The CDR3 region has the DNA TGCGCCAGCAGCGAGACAGGGGATTTCTACAATGAGCAGTTCTTC. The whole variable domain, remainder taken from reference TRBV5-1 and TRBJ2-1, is KAGVTQTPRYLIKTRGQQVTLSCSPISGHRSVSWYQQTPGQGLQFLFEYFSETQRNKGNFPGRFSGRQFSNSRSEMNVSTLELGDSALYLCASSETGDFYNEQFFGPGTRLTVL.

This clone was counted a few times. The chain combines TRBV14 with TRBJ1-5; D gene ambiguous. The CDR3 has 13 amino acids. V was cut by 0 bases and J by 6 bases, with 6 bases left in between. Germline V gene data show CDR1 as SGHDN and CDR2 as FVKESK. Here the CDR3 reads CASSQDIRQPQHF. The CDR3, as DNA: TGTGCCAGCAGCCAAGATATCCGTCAGCCCCAGCATTTT.

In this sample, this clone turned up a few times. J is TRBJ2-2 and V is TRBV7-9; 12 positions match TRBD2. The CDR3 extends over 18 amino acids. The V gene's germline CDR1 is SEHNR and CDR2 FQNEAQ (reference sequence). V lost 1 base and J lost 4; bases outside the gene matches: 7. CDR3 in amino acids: CASSLESSGRVRTGELFF. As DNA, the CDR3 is TGTGCCAGCAGCTTAGAGTCTAGCGGGAGGGTGCGCACCGGGGAGCTGTTTTTT.

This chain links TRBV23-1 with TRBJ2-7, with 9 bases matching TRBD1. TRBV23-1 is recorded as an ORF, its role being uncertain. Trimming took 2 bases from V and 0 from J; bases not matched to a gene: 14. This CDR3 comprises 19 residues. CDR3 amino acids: CASSQRSGTGLSGSYEQYF. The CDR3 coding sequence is TGCGCCAGCAGTCAAAGGAGCGGGACAGGGTTGAGCGGCTCCTACGAGCAGTACTTC.

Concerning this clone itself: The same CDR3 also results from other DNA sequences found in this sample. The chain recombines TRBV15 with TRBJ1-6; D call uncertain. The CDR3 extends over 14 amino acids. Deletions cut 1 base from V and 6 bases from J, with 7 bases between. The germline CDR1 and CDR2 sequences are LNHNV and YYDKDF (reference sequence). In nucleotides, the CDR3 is TGTGCCACCAGCAGAGGTCTGGGTAATTCACCCCTCCACTTT. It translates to CATSRGLGNSPLHF.

The CDR3 sequence is CATSRELSGANEQFF. CDR3 sequence (DNA): TGTGCCACCAGCAGAGAATTATCCGGGGCTAATGAGCAGTTCTTC. V usage is TRBV15 and J usage is TRBJ2-1; D is possibly TRBD1 or TRBD2 (5 bases each). Trimming stripped 0 bases from V and 7 bases from J, with 13 bases between. Germline V CDR1 and CDR2: LNHNV, YYDKDF (reference sequence). The CDR3 has 15 amino acids.

The CDR3 nucleotides are TGCGCCAGCAGCTTAGGACAGATTAATAACTATGGCTACACCTTC. Amino acid sequence: CASSLGQINNYGYTF. This chain joins TRBV5-1 and TRBJ1-2; D is perhaps TRBD1 (6 bases). The V end lost 2 bases, the J end lost 1 base, and 12 bases lay between the germline ends. Germline CDR1 is SGHRS and CDR2 is YFSETQ. The CDR3 consists of 15 residues.